These 28 T cell receptor beta chains were all obtained from the same sample, sequenced in a study of cytomegalovirus exposure and HLA in healthy donors. Amplification used 60 Vbeta primers and 13 Jbeta primers. Assay used: immunoSEQ multiplex PCR; TCRdb lists only in-frame clones, some missing. This sample has some 42,000 clones; around 50% occur once, and the top ten carry over 10%. Sequencing was done on a sample of PBMCs. The receptors shown here come from a human donor in good health.

This rearrangement joins TRBV5-1 to TRBJ1-4; D is possibly TRBD1 (5 bases). CDR1 is SGHRS and CDR2 is YFSETQ in the germline V gene. The CDR3 is 15 residues long. V was pared by 4 bases and J by 7 bases, with 17 bases between. Written as DNA, the CDR3 is TGCGCCAGCAGCGACAGCTCCGTGCGGCGTGAAAAACTGTTTTTT. Amino acid sequence: CASSDSSVRREKLFF.

This chain joins TRBV19 and TRBJ2-7; D remains unclear. The CDR3 consists of 15 residues. The ends were cut back, 3 bases at V and 0 bases at J, with 12 bases in the middle. Germline V lookup: CDR1 LNHDA, CDR2 SQIVND (reference sequence). The CDR3 bases are TGTGCCAGTAGTATTTCGGCAGGTAACTCCTACGAGCAGTACTTC. Residues: CASSISAGNSYEQYF.

V gene TRBV7-7 combines with J gene TRBJ2-1, with D unresolved. Germline V lookup: CDR1 SSHAT, CDR2 FNYEAQ (reference sequence). The CDR3 totals 14 residues. The V end was cut by 5 bases, the J end by 0 bases, with 8 bases between. The CDR3 coding sequence is TGTGCCAGCAGCCCAGTCGACTCCTACAATGAGCAGTTCTTC. Its protein product is CASSPVDSYNEQFF.

The table lists this clone with a few counts. The chain uses TRBV6-1 and TRBJ1-5; D call uncertain. The CDR3 totals 15 residues. Germline V gene lookup returns CDR1 MNHNS and CDR2 SASEGT. V lost 4 bases and J lost 0, with 10 bases in between. CDR3 DNA sequence: TGTGCCAGCAGTGTTCCTCAGTATAGCAATCAGCCCCAGCATTTT. Its translation is CASSVPQYSNQPQHF.

This chain links TRBV19 with TRBJ1-2; D not resolved. CDR1 LNHDA and CDR2 SQIVND come from the germline V gene (reference sequence). Trimming took off 7 bases at V and 2 bases at J, with 11 bases between the two ends. This CDR3 has 13 residues. CDR3 sequence: CASNRDGNYGYTF. The CDR3 nucleotides are TGTGCCAGTAATCGAGACGGGAACTATGGCTACACCTTC. Supplemented by reference TRBV19 and TRBJ1-2, the full variable domain reads DGGITQSPKYLFRKEGQNVTLSCEQNLNHDAMYWYRQDPGQGLRLIYYSQIVNDFQKGDIAEGYSVSREKKESFPLTVTSAQKNPTAFYLCASNRDGNYGYTFGSGTRLTVV.

The gene calls are TRBV28 and TRBJ1-2; tentative D call: TRBD1 (5 bases). Germline V gene sequence: CDR1 MDHEN, CDR2 SYDVKM. V shed 6 bases and J shed 0 bases, with 20 bases lying between them. The CDR3 has 17 amino acids. The CDR3, as DNA: TGTGCCAGCAGAGACTCAGGGTCCCCCTATTCTAACTATGGCTACACCTTC. Amino acid sequence: CASRDSGSPYSNYGYTF.

The V and J genes are TRBV28 and TRBJ2-1; 10 nucleotides line up with TRBD1. The CDR3 totals 17 residues. The germline V gene has CDR1 MDHEN and CDR2 SYDVKM. V lost 5 bases, J lost 4 bases, and 11 bases stayed unmatched. The DNA of the CDR3 is TGTGCCAGCAGTGGTCCCGGGACAGGGGTGGGATACAATGAGCAGTTCTTC. This codes for CASSGPGTGVGYNEQFF. Drawing the rest from reference TRBV28 and TRBJ2-1, the complete variable domain is DVKVTQSSRYLVKRTGEKVFLECVQDMDHENMFWYRQDPGLGLRLIYFSYDVKMKEKGDIPEGYSVSREKKERFSLILESASTNQTSMYLCASSGPGTGVGYNEQFFGPGTRLTVL.

V and J are TRBV10-3 and TRBJ1-1; D is undetermined. Trimming removed 2 bases from V and 10 bases from J, with 11 bases in between. CDR1 ENHRY and CDR2 SYGVKD come from the germline V gene. The CDR3 consists of 12 residues. The CDR3, as DNA: TGTGCCATCAGTGAGCCCGCTAGAGGAGCTTTCTTT. Protein: CAISEPARGAFF.

This clone appeared a few times. The chain combines TRBV7-9 with TRBJ1-1; no firm D call. Germline V gives CDR1 SEHNR, CDR2 FQNEAQ (reference sequence). The CDR3 consists of 11 residues. V gave up 5 bases and J gave up 5 bases, with 6 bases separating them. The CDR3 sequence is CASSPQTEAFF. In DNA, the CDR3 is TGTGCCAGCAGCCCTCAGACTGAAGCTTTCTTT.

The V call is TRBV9, the J call TRBJ1-2, with 10 positions matching TRBD1. The CDR3 runs 13 residues. The trim removed 3 bases at V and 5 bases at J, leaving 1 base unmatched. Per germline, CDR1 SGDLS and CDR2 YYNGEE. This CDR3 reads CASSEGQGYGYTF. The CDR3 DNA reads TGTGCCAGCAGCGAGGGACAGGGGTATGGCTACACCTTC.

The chain is built from TRBV9 and TRBJ2-7, with 9 nucleotides matching TRBD2. The assigned J gene may be wrong: the sequence end matches TRBJ2-1 better. The CDR3 extends over 16 amino acids. From germline, CDR1 is SGDLS and CDR2 YYNGEE. Here the CDR3 DNA reads TGTGCCAGCAGCGTAGGAGCGGGGGGCTTCGGCAATGAGCAGTTCTTC. Translated: CASSVGAGGFGNEQFF.

J is TRBJ1-5 and V is TRBV6-5; the D is unclear. The CDR3 extends over 13 amino acids. The V gene lost 2 bases and the J gene lost 9 bases, with 11 bases spanning the gap. Germline CDR1 and CDR2: MNHEY and SVGAGI. The CDR3 is CASSYGGVGPQHF. In DNA, the CDR3 is TGTGCCAGCAGTTACGGCGGGGTTGGGCCCCAGCATTTT.

This clone showed up just a few times. The J gene is TRBJ2-5, the V gene TRBV7-2, with D unresolved. Matching the DNA end better, TRBJ2-7 makes the J call doubtful. Germline assignment: CDR1 SGHTA and CDR2 FQGNSA. The CDR3 has 16 residues. Here the CDR3 reads CASSSVTYASAYEQYF. The CDR3 DNA sequence: TGTGCCAGCAGCTCCGTCACTTACGCCTCTGCCTACGAGCAGTACTTC.

This clone was detected a few times. The chain is built from TRBV2 and TRBJ1-2; the D is unclear. This CDR3 comprises 13 residues. Germline V lookup: CDR1 SNHLY, CDR2 FYNNEI. Deletions cut 7 bases from V and 2 bases from J, with 11 bases between. CDR3 DNA sequence: TGTGCCAGCACTGCTACAGAGAACTATGGCTACACCTTC. It is translated as CASTATENYGYTF.

This chain joins TRBV11-2 and TRBJ2-1; D might be TRBD1 (5 bases). The germline CDR1 and CDR2 sequences are SGHAT and FQNNGV. Trimming removed 3 bases at V and 6 bases at J, with 9 bases between. CDR3 length: 13 residues. DNA for the CDR3: TGTGCCAGCAGCTTCACAGGAGCCAATGAGCAGTTCTTC. This translates into CASSFTGANEQFF.

This clone was picked up one time. The rearrangement uses TRBV28 and TRBJ1-2; 8 nucleotides agree with TRBD1. Unmatched junction bases numbered 2, after V lost 3 bases and J lost 2 bases. The CDR3 runs 14 residues. Germline-derived CDR1 and CDR2 are MDHEN and SYDVKM. DNA of the CDR3: TGTGCCAGCAGTTTCCAGGGGGCCAACTATGGCTACACCTTC. It specifies CASSFQGANYGYTF.

This clone was recorded only once. V gene TRBV7-9 combines with J gene TRBJ1-2; 8 bases are shared with TRBD1. In germline, CDR1 is SEHNR, CDR2 FQNEAQ (reference sequence). The CDR3 has 14 amino acids. The ends lost 4 bases at V and 2 bases at J; junction bases unmatched: 3. The CDR3 nucleotides are TGTGCCAGCAGCTCCGGACAGGGAAACTATGGCTACACCTTC. This codes for CASSSGQGNYGYTF.

On this clone itself: Within the sample, other DNA sequences also encode this same CDR3. The rearrangement links TRBV7-9 to TRBJ1-6, with D possibly TRBD1 on 5 matching bases. The CDR3 is 16 amino acids. The germline CDR1 and CDR2 sequences are SEHNR and FQNEAQ (reference sequence). V lost 3 bases, J lost 3 bases, and 12 bases lay in between. The CDR3 DNA sequence: TGTGCCAGCAGCTTGGGTCAGGGATTCTATAATTCACCCCTCCACTTT. This gives the protein CASSLGQGFYNSPLHF. Variable domain in full (rest from reference TRBV7-9 and TRBJ1-6): DTGVSQNPRHKITKRGQNVTFRCDPISEHNRLYWYRQTLGQGPEFLTYFQNEAQLEKSRLLSDRFSAERPKGSFSTLEIQRTEQGDSAMYLCASSLGQGFYNSPLHFGNGTRLTVT.

The chain uses TRBV7-7 and TRBJ2-5; 8 bases align to TRBD2. V was clipped by 5 bases and J by 3 bases; unmatched bases: 8. CDR1 is SSHAT, CDR2 FNYEAQ, per germline (reference sequence). The CDR3 totals 15 residues. The CDR3 region is CASSATSGGKETQYF. CDR3 DNA sequence: TGTGCCAGCAGCGCCACTAGCGGAGGAAAAGAGACCCAGTACTTC. Complete variable domain (other parts from reference TRBV7-7 and TRBJ2-5): GAGVSQSPRYKVTKRGQDVTLRCDPISSHATLYWYQQALGQGPEFLTYFNYEAQPDKSGLPSDRFSAERPEGSISTLTIQRTEQRDSAMYRCASSATSGGKETQYFGPGTRLLVL.

This clone occurred a few times. The V gene is TRBV19, the J gene TRBJ2-5, with a weak D call TRBD2 (6 bases). CDR3 length equals 13 residues. The germline gives CDR1 LNHDA, CDR2 SQIVND (reference sequence). V lost 5 bases to trimming and J lost 1 base, with 8 bases between them. CDR3 nucleotide sequence: TGTGCCAGTAGTCGGGACTCCCAAGAGACCCAGTACTTC. Its translation is CASSRDSQETQYF.

V gene TRBV6-5 combines with J gene TRBJ1-5; D ambiguous. Germline V lookup: CDR1 MNHEY, CDR2 SVGAGI. The length of the CDR3 is 13 residues. Trimming took 4 bases from V and 6 from J, leaving 10 bases between them. The CDR3, as DNA: TGTGCCAGCAGTTCCGGGGAAGGTCAGCCCCAGCATTTT. Translating it yields CASSSGEGQPQHF.

V usage is TRBV19 and J usage is TRBJ2-4; 9 bases are a match to TRBD2. This CDR3 is 18 amino acids long. V dropped 6 bases and J dropped 0; count of bases not matched to a gene: 12. CDR1 is LNHDA, CDR2 SQIVND, per germline (reference sequence). DNA for the CDR3: TGTGCCAGTAGAGGACTAGCGCCCGGGGGGCTAGCCAAAAACATTCAGTACTTC. It is translated as CASRGLAPGGLAKNIQYF.

This clone was counted between two and nine times. V is TRBV7-2 and J is TRBJ2-7, with 11 bases fitting TRBD2. Per the germline V gene, CDR1 is SGHTA and CDR2 is FQGNSA. The V gene end was trimmed by 3 bases and the J gene end by 5 bases; junction bases not matched to a gene: 9. The CDR3 extends over 16 amino acids. The CDR3 sequence is CASSFLLAGGIHEQYF. As DNA, the CDR3 is TGTGCCAGCAGCTTTCTTTTAGCGGGAGGGATCCACGAGCAGTACTTC.

The gene calls are TRBV27 and TRBJ2-2; 8 bases are shared with TRBD1. Per germline, CDR1 MNHEY and CDR2 SMNVEV (reference sequence). The trim removed 5 bases at V and 0 bases at J, leaving 8 bases unmatched. This CDR3 has 17 residues. CDR3 sequence reads: CASSPRQGRSNTGELFF. In DNA, the CDR3 is TGTGCCAGCAGTCCAAGACAGGGGCGGTCGAACACCGGGGAGCTGTTTTTT.

The rearrangement joins TRBV29-1 to TRBJ2-1, with D unclear. This CDR3 spans 12 amino acids. Looked up from germline, CDR1 is SQVTM and CDR2 is ANQGSEA. V was clipped by 6 bases and J by 7 bases, with 13 bases between them. The CDR3 region is CSVDTRVNEQFF. CDR3 bases: TGCAGCGTCGATACCCGGGTTAATGAGCAGTTCTTC.

The chain has TRBV7-2 and TRBJ2-4; weak D call: TRBD1 (6 bases). The CDR3 runs 18 residues. Per germline, CDR1 SGHTA and CDR2 FQGNSA. The ends were cut back, 1 base at V and 0 bases at J, with 16 bases in the middle. The DNA of the CDR3 is TGTGCCAGCAGCTTAGGGTGGGGGACATCGCTAGCCAAAAACATTCAGTACTTC. Translating gives CASSLGWGTSLAKNIQYF.

The genes are TRBV19 and TRBJ1-3, with D unclear. Trimming stripped 4 bases from V and 2 bases from J, with 12 bases between. Germline V gene data show CDR1 as LNHDA and CDR2 as SQIVND (reference sequence). The CDR3 runs 15 residues. Written as DNA, the CDR3 is TGTGCCAGTAGTACCCTAAGCGGCCCTGGAAACACCATATATTTT. It yields the protein CASSTLSGPGNTIYF.

The rearrangement joins TRBV27 to TRBJ2-1, with TRBD1 matching over 7 bases. The CDR3 is 18 amino acids. From germline, CDR1 is MNHEY and CDR2 SMNVEV (reference sequence). V was pared by 7 bases and J by 6 bases, with 21 bases of the junction left unmatched. CDR3 DNA sequence: TGTGCCAGCACCGACAGGGTGGCAACCAAGCCTCCTCCCAATGAGCAGTTCTTC. Translating it yields CASTDRVATKPPPNEQFF.